This T cell receptor beta chain came from a study of shared clonotypes between healthy human individuals. Findings of the study overall: Represented diversity (both genetic and exposure-history) was limited by the small number of donors.

To note about this clone: The antigen is unknown.

Germline trimming cut 1 base from V and 7 bases from J; bases unmatched to any gene: 6. Per the germline V gene, CDR1 is SGHAT and CDR2 is FQNNGV. The CDR3 has 16 amino acids. Measured with immunoSEQ multiplex PCR; TCRdb has only the in-frame clones, and not every one. The sample holds about 680,000 clones, just over 90% seen once. The naive CD8 fraction comprised CD45RO-negative cells positively selected for CCR7 and excluded terminally differentiated effector memory CD45RA+ cells. The chain carries TRBV11-2 and TRBJ2-2, with 10 nucleotides matching TRBD2. The sequenced sample was naive CD8+ T cells sorted from blood. The sequence derives from a man aged 25-45 years in good health. The CDR3 spells CASSLVPSGSGGELFF. The CDR3 nucleotides read TGTGCCAGCAGCTTAGTACCTAGCGGGAGCGGCGGGGAGCTGTTTTTT.